This T cell receptor beta chain stems from a study of control samples from healthy donors and cancer patients. The table lists this clone with a few counts. The CDR3 covers 12 residues. V lost 2 bases and J 8 bases, leaving 10 bases between the germline ends. Per the germline V gene, CDR1 is SQVTM and CDR2 is ANQGSEA. Profiling relied on immunoSEQ multiplex PCR, and the TCRdb table lists in-frame clones only, not all of them. Of under 70,000 clones in the sample, roughly 88% were seen once. V and J are TRBV29-1 and TRBJ2-1, with D tentatively TRBD2 (5 bases). The TCR comes from a man aged 50-59 years in good health. The sample taken for sequencing was blood. CDR3 protein: CSVEFAGDEQFF. In nucleotides, the CDR3 is TGCAGCGTTGAATTCGCGGGTGATGAGCAGTTCTTC.